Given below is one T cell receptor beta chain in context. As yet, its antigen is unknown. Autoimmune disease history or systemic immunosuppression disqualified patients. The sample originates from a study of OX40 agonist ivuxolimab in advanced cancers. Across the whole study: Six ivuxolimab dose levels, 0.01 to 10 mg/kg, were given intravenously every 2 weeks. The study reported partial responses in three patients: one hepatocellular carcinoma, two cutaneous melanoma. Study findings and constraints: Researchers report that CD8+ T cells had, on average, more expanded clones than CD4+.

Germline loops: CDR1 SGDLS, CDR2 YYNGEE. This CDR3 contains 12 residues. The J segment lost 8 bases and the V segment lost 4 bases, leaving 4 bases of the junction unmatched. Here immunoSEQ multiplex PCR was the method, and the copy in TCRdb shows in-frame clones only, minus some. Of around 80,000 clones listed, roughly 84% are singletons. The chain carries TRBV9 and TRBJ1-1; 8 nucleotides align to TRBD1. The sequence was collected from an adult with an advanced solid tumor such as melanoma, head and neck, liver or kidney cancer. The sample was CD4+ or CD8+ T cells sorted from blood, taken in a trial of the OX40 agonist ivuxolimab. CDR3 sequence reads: CASSKDRGEAFF. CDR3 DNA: TGTGCCAGCAGCAAAGACAGGGGCGAAGCTTTCTTT.